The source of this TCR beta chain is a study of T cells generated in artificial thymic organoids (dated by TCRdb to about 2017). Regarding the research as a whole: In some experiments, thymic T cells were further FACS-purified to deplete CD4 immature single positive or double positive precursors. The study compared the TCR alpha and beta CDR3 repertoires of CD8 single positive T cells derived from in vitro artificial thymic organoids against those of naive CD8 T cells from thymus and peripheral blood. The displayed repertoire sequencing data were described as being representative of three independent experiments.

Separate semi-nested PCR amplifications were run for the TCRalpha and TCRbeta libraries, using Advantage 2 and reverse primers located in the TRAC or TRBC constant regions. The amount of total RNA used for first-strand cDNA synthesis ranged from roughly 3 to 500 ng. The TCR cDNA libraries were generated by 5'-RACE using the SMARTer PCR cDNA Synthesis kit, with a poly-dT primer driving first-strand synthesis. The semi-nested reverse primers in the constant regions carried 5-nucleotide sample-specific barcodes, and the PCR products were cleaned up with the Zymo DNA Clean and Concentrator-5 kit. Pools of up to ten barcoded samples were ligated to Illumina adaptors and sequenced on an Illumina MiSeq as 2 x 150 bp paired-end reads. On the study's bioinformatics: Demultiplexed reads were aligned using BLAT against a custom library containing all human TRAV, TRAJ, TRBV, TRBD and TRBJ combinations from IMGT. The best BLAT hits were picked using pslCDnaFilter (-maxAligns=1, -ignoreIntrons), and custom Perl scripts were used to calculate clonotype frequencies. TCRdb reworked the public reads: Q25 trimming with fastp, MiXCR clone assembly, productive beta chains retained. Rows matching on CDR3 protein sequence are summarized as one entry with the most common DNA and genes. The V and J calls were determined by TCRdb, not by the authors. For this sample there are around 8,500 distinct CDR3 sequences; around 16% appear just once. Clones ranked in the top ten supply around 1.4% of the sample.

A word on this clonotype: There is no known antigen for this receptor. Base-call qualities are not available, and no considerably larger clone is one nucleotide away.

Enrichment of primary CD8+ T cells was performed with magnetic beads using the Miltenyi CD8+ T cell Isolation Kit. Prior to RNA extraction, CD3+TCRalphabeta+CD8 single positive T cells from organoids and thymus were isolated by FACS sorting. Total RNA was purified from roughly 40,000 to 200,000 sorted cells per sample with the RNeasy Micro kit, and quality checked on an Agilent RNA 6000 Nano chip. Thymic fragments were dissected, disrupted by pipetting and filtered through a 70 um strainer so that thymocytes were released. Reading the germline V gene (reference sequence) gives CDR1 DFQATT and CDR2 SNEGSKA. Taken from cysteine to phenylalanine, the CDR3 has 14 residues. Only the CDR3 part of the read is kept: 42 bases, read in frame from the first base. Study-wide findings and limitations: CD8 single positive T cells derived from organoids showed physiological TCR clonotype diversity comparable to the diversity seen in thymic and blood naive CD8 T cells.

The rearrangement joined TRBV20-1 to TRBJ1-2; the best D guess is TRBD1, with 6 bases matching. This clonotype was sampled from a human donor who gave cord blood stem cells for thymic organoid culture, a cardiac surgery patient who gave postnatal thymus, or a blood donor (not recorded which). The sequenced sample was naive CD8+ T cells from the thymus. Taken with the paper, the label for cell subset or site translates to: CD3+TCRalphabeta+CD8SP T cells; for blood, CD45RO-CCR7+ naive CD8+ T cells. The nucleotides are TGCAGGCCCCGGGGCAGGGGTCTCGTCTATGGCTACACCTTC. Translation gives CRPRGRGLVYGYTF.